This TCR beta chain was sequenced in a study of shared clonotypes between healthy human individuals. The overall study: Each donor had three CD4 naive, three CD4 memory, two CD8 naive and one CD8 memory plate.

There are 16 residues in the CDR3. Germline lookup yields CDR1 ENHRY and CDR2 SYGVKD. V was cut by 0 bases and J by 0 bases, with 10 bases left in between. Whole-study findings and limits: Among donors, sharing of clonotypes was expected to be affected by sequencing depth.

Authors' data handling: From ImmunoSEQ came sequences covering only the junction and carrying no quality scores, so filtering differed. Sequencing used immunoSEQ multiplex PCR; TCRdb keeps in-frame clones, though not all of them. Clonal size and the V and J genes are those of that table, whereas D and trimming came from the DNA. The data show about 700,000 clones, around 74% seen once. Notes on this clone: What it binds is unknown.

This sequence originates from a woman aged 25-40 years in good health. Sequencing was carried out using memory CD4+ T cells sorted from blood. As for subset: CD45RA-negative fraction. The chain joins TRBV10-3 to TRBJ2-3, with D hard to call. The CDR3 DNA is TGTGCCATCAGTGAGTCGCTCAGAATTAGCACAGATACGCAGTATTTT. Amino acids: CAISESLRISTDTQYF.